This T cell receptor beta chain was sequenced in a study of lymphopenia after photon versus proton radiotherapy. The method was immunoSEQ multiplex PCR; TCRdb's version includes in-frame clones alone and lacks a portion of them. The sample has about 70,000 clones, 80% to 90% seen once; the top ten hold more than 10%. From germline, CDR1 is SGHTS and CDR2 YDEGEE. The CDR3 consists of 13 residues. Between the trimmed V and J ends, which lost 0 bases and 2 bases, there was a span of 6 bases. As regards this clone: Its matching antigen is unknown.

Study results and caveats: After lymphocyte nadir, photon-treated repertoires showed oligoclonal expansion, especially CD8+ Temra. Post-nadir TCR diversity decline inversely tracked overall survival among those who died. Authors raise, but do not show, better survival with proton therapy. Photon-treated patients lost naive T cells and TCR diversity; proton-treated stayed stable.

Sequences were derived from peripheral blood, sampled from a patient treated with proton-based radiotherapy. The sequence came from a man at least 80 years old with esophageal cancer. J is TRBJ2-7 and V is TRBV5-8; D is uncertain. CDR3: CASSLGPAYEQYF. The CDR3 region has the DNA TGTGCCAGCAGCTTGGGTCCTGCCTACGAGCAGTACTTC.